The clone carrying this T cell receptor (beta chain) was observed a single time. Authors' methods: Reference gene primers were amplified, and this amplification served to estimate nucleated cell counts. Clones were sequenced by immunoSEQ multiplex PCR, and TCRdb holds only the in-frame ones, with some missing. That table is the source of V, J and clone size, and D and trimming were worked out from the DNA. The repertoire holds some 150,000 clones, with around 89% as singletons. This specimen comes from a study of blood T cell repertoires in COVID-19. Looking at the study overall: Samples taken during acute and convalescent COVID-19 were collected in the United States, Italy and Spain. PBMCs, B-cell-depleted T cells, or T cells provided the cDNA or gDNA that made up the material.

The CDR3 extends over 12 amino acids. V gave up 8 bases and J gave up 5 bases; unmatched junction bases: 5. Per the germline V gene, CDR1 is MDHEN and CDR2 is SYDVKM. The chain links TRBV28 to TRBJ1-2; 7 bases line up with TRBD1. This clonotype originated in a woman aged 35 to 49 with acute or convalescent COVID-19. Source material: peripheral blood. CDR3: CASDRDGYGYTF. CDR3 nucleotides: TGTGCCAGCGACAGGGACGGATATGGCTACACCTTC.